The present entry profiles one T cell receptor beta chain with its context. Antigen unknown. Regarding treatment: 19 received Ad26.COV2.S at low or high dose, single or two shots; roughly 5 received placebo; per-sample allocation not given. The study sampled participants on day 63 after the first vaccine or placebo injection. The data belong to a study of Ad26.COV2.S vaccination and SARS-CoV-2 variants. General study results and limits: Vaccine recipients showed a spike-specific TCR breadth that was higher than in placebo recipients. Breadth of non-spike TCRs did not differ between vaccinees and placebo recipients.

Assay used: immunoSEQ multiplex PCR; TCRdb lists only in-frame clones, some missing. The repertoire holds about 350,000 clones, with roughly 85% as singletons. Germline V gene sequence: CDR1 SGHRS, CDR2 YFSETQ. V was cut by 1 base and J by 7 bases, with 14 bases left in between. This CDR3 has 14 residues. Sequenced here: peripheral blood, sampled in a trial of Ad26.COV2.S vaccine versus placebo. The genes are TRBV5-1 and TRBJ2-5, with D possibly called TRBD1 or TRBD2 (7 bases each). The source is a person aged 18-60 years who received the Ad26.COV2.S COVID-19 vaccine or a placebo. CDR3 DNA: TGCGCCAGCAGCTTGCAGGGGGGGATTCTGACCCAGTACTTC. It encodes CASSLQGGILTQYF.